This T cell receptor (beta chain) was sequenced in a study of blood T cell repertoires in COVID-19. Study as a whole: The United States, Italy and Spain supplied acute and convalescent COVID-19 samples. Nucleic acid was either cDNA or gDNA, and it came from T cells, B-cell-depleted T cells, or PBMCs.

The length of the CDR3 is 13 residues. Germline loops: CDR1 KGHSH, CDR2 LQKENI. Trimming stripped 6 bases from V and 3 bases from J, with 11 bases between. Sequencing used immunoSEQ multiplex PCR; TCRdb keeps in-frame clones, though not all of them. The sample has 110,000 to 150,000 clones; about 80% are singletons. Participants' own reports of clinical history determined their cohort assignment. During the 2 weeks before they entered the study, exposed participants had met someone with a PCR-confirmed or clinician-diagnosed COVID-19 case. Sequencing was performed on PBMCs or T cells enriched from blood (not recorded which). The receptor was isolated from a young woman who had been exposed to COVID-19. V is TRBV18 and J is TRBJ1-2, with D tentatively TRBD1 (6 bases). The CDR3 bases are TGTGCCAGCTCCTCACAGGGAGACTATGGCTACACCTTC. Residues: CASSSQGDYGYTF.